The table lists the clone carrying this T cell receptor (beta chain) with many counts. Its antigen is not known. The ends were cut back, 5 bases at V and 0 bases at J, with 10 bases in the middle. Germline V gives CDR1 DFQATT, CDR2 SNEGSKA (reference sequence). The CDR3 covers 13 residues. Molecular-barcoded quantitative 5'-RACE produced these TCR beta libraries. MiXCR was run by TCRdb on the 5' RACE reads, yielding one entry per CDR3 protein. This repertoire shows around 490,000 distinct CDR3 sequences, about 5% found once; its top ten account for under 4.5%. The record originates from a study of CD8 T cells in ankylosing spondylitis. Study results and caveats: A motif in TCR beta, a set of seven to nine highly homologous variants, appeared characteristic of ankylosing spondylitis blood. The disease-linked clones had a CD8+ phenotype and low blood frequencies.

This sequence was found in a male donor with ankylosing spondylitis. Sequenced material: blood, either unsorted or a sorted T cell fraction (not recorded which). The rearrangement uses TRBV20-1 and TRBJ1-2, with no clear D. CDR3 sequence reads: CSAGRGANYGYTF. CDR3 coding DNA: TGCAGTGCTGGACGTGGGGCTAACTATGGCTACACCTTC.